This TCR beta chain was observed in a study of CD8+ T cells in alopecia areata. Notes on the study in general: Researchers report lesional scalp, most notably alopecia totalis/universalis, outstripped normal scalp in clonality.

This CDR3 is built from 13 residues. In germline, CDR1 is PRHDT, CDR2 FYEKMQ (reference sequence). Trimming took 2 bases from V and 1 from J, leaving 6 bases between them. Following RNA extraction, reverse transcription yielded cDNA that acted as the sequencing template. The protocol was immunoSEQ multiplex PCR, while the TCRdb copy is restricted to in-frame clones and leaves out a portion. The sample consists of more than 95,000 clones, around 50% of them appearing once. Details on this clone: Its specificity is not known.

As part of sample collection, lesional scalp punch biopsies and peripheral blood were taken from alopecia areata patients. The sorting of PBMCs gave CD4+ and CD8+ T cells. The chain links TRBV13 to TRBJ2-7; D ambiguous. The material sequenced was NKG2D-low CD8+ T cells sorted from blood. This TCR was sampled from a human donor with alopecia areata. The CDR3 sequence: CASSLFKSYEQYF. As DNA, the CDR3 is TGTGCCAGCAGCTTATTTAAGTCCTACGAGCAGTACTTC.